The clone carrying this TCR beta chain came up many times. The sample originates from a study of molecular identifiers for immune sequencing clone quantification. Libraries of naive CD8 T cells were made from about 20,000 to 1,000,000 sorted cells. They used 10%, 30% or 50% RNA. TCRdb analysed the PCR reads with MiXCR anew, one entry per CDR3 protein. The table has roughly 93,000 distinct CDR3 sequences, 19% seen once. Germline CDR1 reads MNHEY; CDR2 reads SVGAGI. CDR3 size: 16 residues. Trimming pared 4 bases from V and 5 bases from J, leaving 20 bases between. The TCR comes from a human donor in good health. Some libraries in this study had Jurkat cell RNA spiked in. The source material was naive CD8+ T cells from blood, with Jurkat cell RNA spiked in. Regarding subset: FACS-sorted CD8+CD4-CCR7+CD45RA+ naive T cells. The rearrangement joins TRBV6-5 to TRBJ2-5, with D perhaps given as TRBD1 or TRBD2 (6 bases each). The CDR3 coding sequence is TGTGCCAGCAGTTTTCTCCCGAGGGGGGCGGGGGAGACCCAGTACTTC. Its protein is CASSFLPRGAGETQYF.